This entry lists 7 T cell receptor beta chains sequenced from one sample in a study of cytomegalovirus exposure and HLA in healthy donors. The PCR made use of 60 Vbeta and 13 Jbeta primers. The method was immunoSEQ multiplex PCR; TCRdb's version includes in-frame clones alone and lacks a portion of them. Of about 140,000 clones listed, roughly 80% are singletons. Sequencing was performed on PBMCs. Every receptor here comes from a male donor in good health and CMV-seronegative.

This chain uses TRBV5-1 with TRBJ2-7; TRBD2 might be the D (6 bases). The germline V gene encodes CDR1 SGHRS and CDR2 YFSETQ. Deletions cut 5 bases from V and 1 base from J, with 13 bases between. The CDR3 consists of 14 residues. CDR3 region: CASREGMLSYEQYF. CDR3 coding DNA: TGCGCCAGCAGGGAGGGAATGTTGTCCTACGAGCAGTACTTC.

The CDR3 is CASSQRDKSVRYNEQFF. CDR3 DNA: TGTGCCAGCAGCCAAAGAGATAAAAGCGTACGGTACAATGAGCAGTTCTTC. The chain has TRBV14 and TRBJ2-1; D gene ambiguous. V was trimmed by 2 bases and J by 4 bases, leaving 18 bases between them. CDR1 and CDR2 (germline): SGHDN, FVKESK. The CDR3 is 17 residues long.

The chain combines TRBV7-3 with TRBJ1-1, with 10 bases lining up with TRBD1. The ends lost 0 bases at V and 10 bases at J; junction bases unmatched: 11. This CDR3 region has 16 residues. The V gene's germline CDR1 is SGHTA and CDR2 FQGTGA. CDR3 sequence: CASSLTGDRGLLGAFF. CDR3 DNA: TGTGCCAGCAGCTTAACGGGGGACAGGGGCCTCCTCGGAGCTTTCTTT.

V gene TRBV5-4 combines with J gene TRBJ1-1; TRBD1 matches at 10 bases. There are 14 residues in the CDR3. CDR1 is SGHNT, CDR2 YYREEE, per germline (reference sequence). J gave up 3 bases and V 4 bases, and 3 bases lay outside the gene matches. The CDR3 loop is CASSIDRGHTEAFF. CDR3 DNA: TGTGCCAGCAGCATTGACAGGGGGCACACTGAAGCTTTCTTT.

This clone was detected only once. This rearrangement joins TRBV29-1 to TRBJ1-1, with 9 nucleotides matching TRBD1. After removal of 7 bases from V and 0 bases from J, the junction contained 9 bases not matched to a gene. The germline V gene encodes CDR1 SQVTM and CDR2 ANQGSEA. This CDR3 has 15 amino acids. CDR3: CSASGTGWMNTEAFF. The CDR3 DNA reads TGCAGCGCGTCCGGGACAGGGTGGATGAACACTGAAGCTTTCTTT.

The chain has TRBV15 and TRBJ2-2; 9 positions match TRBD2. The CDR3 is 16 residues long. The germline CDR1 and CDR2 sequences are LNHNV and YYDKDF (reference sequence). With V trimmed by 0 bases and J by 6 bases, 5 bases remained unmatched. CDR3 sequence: CATSRETSGYPGELFF. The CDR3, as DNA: TGTGCCACCAGCAGAGAAACTAGCGGGTACCCCGGGGAGCTGTTTTTT.

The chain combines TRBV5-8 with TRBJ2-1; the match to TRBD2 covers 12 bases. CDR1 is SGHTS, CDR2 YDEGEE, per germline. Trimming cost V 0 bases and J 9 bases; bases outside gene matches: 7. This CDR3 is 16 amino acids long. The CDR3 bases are TGTGCCAGCAGCTTGGCTTACCTAGCGGGAGGGGGTGAGCAGTTCTTC. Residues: CASSLAYLAGGGEQFF. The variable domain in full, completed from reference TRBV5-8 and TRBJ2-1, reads EAGVTQSPTHLIKTRGQQATLRCSPISGHTSVYWYQQALGLGLQFLLWYDEGEERNRGNFPPRFSGRQFPNYSSELNVNALELEDSALYLCASSLAYLAGGGEQFFGPGTRLTVL.